Following are 24 T cell receptor beta chains from one sample sequenced in a study of T-cell memory formation after mild COVID-19. TCRdb fed the 5' RACE reads into MiXCR, producing one record per CDR3 protein. This sample carries just over 350,000 distinct CDR3 sequences, about 15% of them seen once, and the ten largest clones take 20% to 25%. The sample was PBMCs or a T cell subset sorted from them (not recorded which). These receptors were collected from a man between 18 and 35 years old who had mild COVID-19 (a few samples of this study predate the infection). Cell type and time point are not known.

The gene calls are TRBV4-1 and TRBJ2-3; unclear D gene. The CDR3 is 14 amino acids. The V gene lost 4 bases and the J gene lost 4 bases, with 12 bases spanning the gap. Germline V gene data show CDR1 as MGHRA and CDR2 as YSYEKL. This CDR3 reads CASSPGDGSDTQYF. The CDR3 DNA is TGCGCCAGCAGCCCCGGAGACGGGTCAGATACGCAGTATTTT.

This sequence joins TRBV5-1 and TRBJ2-7; D unresolved. Germline CDR1 reads SGHRS; CDR2 reads YFSETQ. V was clipped by 2 bases and J by 5 bases, with 11 bases between them. This CDR3 is built from 13 residues. The CDR3 loop reads CASSFGWLHEQYV. The CDR3, as DNA: TGCGCCAGCAGCTTCGGATGGCTCCACGAGCAGTACGTC.

This clonotype was counted only a few times. V usage is TRBV7-2 and J usage is TRBJ1-1; D is uncertain. Trimming removed 1 base at V and 4 bases at J, with 16 bases between. CDR1 and CDR2 (germline): SGHTA, FQGNSA. The CDR3 consists of 16 residues. This chain's CDR3 is CASSLVAITTTTEAFF. DNA for the CDR3: TGTGCCAGCAGCTTAGTTGCGATAACCACGACCACTGAAGCTTTCTTT.

The chain links TRBV3-1 to TRBJ1-2; D not certain. V lost 5 bases and J lost 8, with 12 bases in between. The CDR3 length is 12 residues. Per germline, CDR1 LGHDT and CDR2 YNNKEL (reference sequence). CDR3: CASSYRGEGYTF. CDR3 in DNA: TGTGCCAGCAGCTACCGGGGAGAGGGCTACACCTTC.

This clonotype was seen many times. The chain links TRBV7-2 to TRBJ2-5, with D possibly matching TRBD1 (5 bases). Germline lookup yields CDR1 SGHTA and CDR2 FQGNSA. The V end was cut by 5 bases, the J end by 3 bases, with 10 bases between. The CDR3 runs to 13 residues. The DNA for the CDR3 is TGTGCCAGCAGCCGGCAGGGCGAAGAGACCCAGTACTTC. Translating gives CASSRQGEETQYF.

The chain carries TRBV27 and TRBJ2-5; TRBD1 aligns across 10 bases. CDR3 length equals 15 residues. V lost 8 bases, J lost 0 bases, and 6 bases stayed unmatched. The germline V gene encodes CDR1 MNHEY and CDR2 SMNVEV (reference sequence). CDR3 in amino acids: CASSRDRGYQETQYF. The CDR3, as DNA: TGTGCCAGCTCCCGGGACAGGGGTTACCAAGAGACCCAGTACTTC.

This chain connects TRBV2 to TRBJ2-6; D is possibly TRBD1 (6 bases). The CDR3 is made up of 16 amino acids. Looked up from germline, CDR1 is SNHLY and CDR2 is FYNNEI. With 6 bases removed from V and 2 bases from J, the gap between germline ends came to 14 bases. The CDR3 bases are TGTGCCAGCAGCGGGCCAGGGGTGGCTGGGGCCAACGTCCTGACTTTC. Protein: CASSGPGVAGANVLTF.

This clonotype has ten or more counts. The rearrangement uses TRBV5-1 and TRBJ2-1; 12 nucleotides agree with TRBD1. Looked up from germline, CDR1 is SGHRS and CDR2 is YFSETQ. The V segment lost 8 bases and the J segment 8 bases; nucleotides outside the gene matches: 5. The CDR3 contains 13 residues. The CDR3 loop is CASAGQGADEQFF. CDR3 DNA: TGCGCCAGTGCGGGACAGGGGGCGGATGAGCAGTTCTTC.

The CDR3 DNA reads as TGCAGCGCTATGGGACAGGGGGGCTATGGCTACACCTTC. Translation: CSAMGQGGYGYTF. The chain is built from TRBV29-1 and TRBJ1-2, with 11 bases identical to TRBD1. The CDR3 covers 13 residues. Per the germline V gene, CDR1 is SQVTM and CDR2 is ANQGSEA. Germline trimming cut 7 bases from V and 4 bases from J; bases unmatched to any gene: 5.

This clonotype was counted many times. J is TRBJ1-1 and V is TRBV18, with no clear D. Germline V gene data show CDR1 as KGHSH and CDR2 as LQKENI. Between the trimmed V and J ends, which lost 8 bases and 1 base, there was a span of 11 bases. The CDR3 contains 13 residues. CDR3 DNA sequence: TGTGCCAGCAGCCCGGAGGGGAACACTGAAGCTTTCTTT. This encodes CASSPEGNTEAFF.

This rearrangement joins TRBV20-1 to TRBJ1-1, with a weak D call TRBD1 (5 bases). Germline loops: CDR1 DFQATT, CDR2 SNEGSKA (reference sequence). CDR3 length: 13 amino acids. V was clipped by 0 bases and J by 5 bases, with 10 bases between them. The CDR3 region is CSARDMAGTEAFF. In nucleotides, the CDR3 is TGCAGTGCTAGAGACATGGCAGGGACTGAAGCTTTCTTT.

V gene TRBV24-1 combines with J gene TRBJ2-2; D gene ambiguous. This CDR3 has 12 residues. Per the germline V gene, CDR1 is KGHDR and CDR2 is SFDVKD. Deletions cut 5 bases from V and 8 bases from J, with 8 bases between. The CDR3 region is CATSVPSGELFF. CDR3 DNA sequence: TGTGCCACCAGTGTCCCGTCGGGGGAGCTGTTTTTT.

This clonotype turned up a few times. The CDR3 DNA is TGTGCCAGCAGCTACGGCCTGGCGGGGTCCCTCCTCGAGCAGTACGTC. This sequence encodes CASSYGLAGSLLEQYV. This chain connects TRBV11-2 to TRBJ2-7; tentative D call: TRBD2 (6 bases). CDR3 length: 16 amino acids. V was clipped by 4 bases and J by 6 bases, with 22 bases between them. In germline, CDR1 is SGHAT, CDR2 FQNNGV.

The rearrangement uses TRBV20-1 and TRBJ2-5; perhaps TRBD2 as D (7 bases). Per the germline V gene, CDR1 is DFQATT and CDR2 is SNEGSKA (reference sequence). This CDR3 is built from 14 residues. V lost 1 base and J lost 2, with 11 bases in between. The CDR3, as DNA: TGCAGTGCTAGAGGGGCGGGGGCTCAAGAGACCCAGTACTTC. Translating it yields CSARGAGAQETQYF.

This clonotype was recorded a few times. The V call is TRBV12-3 or TRBV12-4, the J call TRBJ1-4, with a tentative D call TRBD1 (5 bases). This CDR3 comprises 13 residues. V was cut by 1 base and J by 11 bases, with 11 bases left in between. Written as DNA, the CDR3 is TGTGCCAGCAGTTTAGACAGGAGAGGGAAACTGTTTTTT. Translation gives CASSLDRRGKLFF.

This clonotype was picked up a small number of times. The chain couples TRBV4-1 to TRBJ2-3; the match to TRBD1 covers 8 bases. The ends lost 0 bases at V and 6 bases at J; junction bases unmatched: 8. From germline, CDR1 is MGHRA and CDR2 YSYEKL. The CDR3 length is 16 residues. This CDR3 is CASSQDYGRGRDTQYF. DNA for the CDR3: TGCGCCAGCAGCCAAGATTATGGCAGGGGGCGGGATACGCAGTATTTT.

The chain links TRBV6-4 to TRBJ2-3; 8 bases are a match to TRBD2. V lost 0 bases to trimming and J lost 9 bases; unmatched junction nucleotides: 2. The germline V gene has CDR1 MRHNA and CDR2 SNTAGT. The CDR3 is 13 amino acids. The CDR3 region is CASSDSGGVTQYF. The DNA for the CDR3 is TGTGCCAGCAGTGACTCCGGGGGGGTAACGCAGTATTTT.

This clonotype appeared many times. V usage is TRBV5-1 and J usage is TRBJ2-7, with 9 bases lining up with TRBD1. The length of the CDR3 is 13 residues. The germline V gene has CDR1 SGHRS and CDR2 YFSETQ. Germline trimming cut 0 bases from V and 13 bases from J; bases unmatched to any gene: 8. The CDR3 sequence is CASSLASRDREYF. Here the CDR3 DNA reads TGCGCCAGCAGCTTGGCCTCCCGGGACAGGGAATACTTC.

There are a few counts of this clonotype. The V gene is TRBV5-1, the J gene TRBJ1-4; TRBD1 matches at 7 bases. Looked up from germline, CDR1 is SGHRS and CDR2 is YFSETQ. V shed 0 bases, J shed 8 bases, and the junction held 4 bases outside the gene matches. This CDR3 spans 14 amino acids. The CDR3 is CASSLGQGWEKLFF. In DNA form, the CDR3 reads TGCGCCAGCAGCTTGGGACAGGGATGGGAAAAACTGTTTTTT.

The V gene is TRBV6-5, the J gene TRBJ1-2; D is undetermined. Trimming stripped 0 bases from V and 6 bases from J, with 8 bases between. Germline V lookup: CDR1 MNHEY, CDR2 SVGAGI. The CDR3 covers 13 residues. The CDR3, as DNA: TGTGCCAGCAGTTACTCGACCGGGCATGGCTACACCTTC. This gives the protein CASSYSTGHGYTF.

This clonotype was observed at least ten times. The V gene is TRBV12-3 or TRBV12-4, the J gene TRBJ2-4, with D tentatively TRBD1 (7 bases). This CDR3 is built from 14 residues. Trimming took 6 bases from V and 4 from J, leaving 13 bases between them. CDR3 DNA sequence: TGTGCCAGCAGCATACAGGGGACTAAAAACATTCAGTACTTC. This gives the protein CASSIQGTKNIQYF.

In this sample, this clonotype turned up a few times. This chain joins TRBV25-1 and TRBJ2-7; 7 bases align to TRBD2. Per the germline V gene, CDR1 is MGHDK and CDR2 is SYGVNS. With 5 bases clipped from V and 6 bases from J, the junction kept 4 bases outside the gene matches. This CDR3 region has 12 residues. The CDR3 protein is CASSPGGSEQYV. The DNA for the CDR3 is TGTGCCAGCAGTCCGGGGGGAAGCGAGCAGTACGTC.

This clonotype was counted between two and nine times. This chain links TRBV2 with TRBJ1-1; D is possibly TRBD1 (6 bases). The CDR3 contains 14 residues. The germline V gene encodes CDR1 SNHLY and CDR2 FYNNEI. V was clipped by 7 bases and J by 5 bases, with 17 bases between them. The CDR3 DNA sequence: TGTGCCAGCACCACGACAGGCCAGGGGACTGAAGCTTTCTTT. Encoded protein: CASTTTGQGTEAFF.

CDR3 nucleotides: TGCGCCAGCAGCCAAACCACAGGATTTGAAGCTTTCTTT. This codes for CASSQTTGFEAFF. This rearrangement joins TRBV4-1 to TRBJ1-1, with D maybe TRBD1 (5 bases). The CDR3 is 13 residues long. With 2 bases removed from V and 7 bases from J, the gap between germline ends came to 11 bases. Per the germline V gene, CDR1 is MGHRA and CDR2 is YSYEKL.